Listed below are T cell receptor beta chains from one sample, sequenced in a study of T-cell reconstitution after alpha-beta-depleted transplantation in children. Via MiXCR, TCRdb re-called the PCR reads, giving one row per CDR3 protein. The table includes about 340,000 distinct CDR3 sequences, 16% detected once. The sample was PBMCs, mostly from graft donor cells, taken 360 days after TCRalphabeta/CD19-depleted stem cell transplant. The receptors come from a male patient between 2 and 10 years old who had a stem cell transplant for acute lymphoblastic leukemia, so the T cells may come from the graft donor. Both conserved end residues are part of each CDR3. D genes are given only for firm matches. The size entry is marked missing in some rows and otherwise reads once, few, many or a size class.

abundance	d_gene	v_gene	j_gene	CDR3nt	CDR3aa
many	TRBD2	TRBV2	TRBJ2-3	TGTGCCAGCAGTGAAGAAAGCGGGATAAGGGGAGTCACGCAGTATTTT	CASSEESGIRGVTQYF
NA	NA	TRBV5-6	TRBJ1-6	TGTGCCAGCAGCTTGGCATCGGGTCTGGGGTATAATTCACCCCTCCACTTT	CASSLASGLGYNSPLHF
few	NA	TRBV10-2	TRBJ1-5	TGCGCCAGCAGTGAGTCAGGTAGCAATCAGCCCCAGCATTTT	CASSESGSNQPQHF
NA	NA	TRBV7-2	TRBJ2-7	TGTGCCAGCAGCTTATTAGGGACCAGCTACGAGCAGTACTTC	CASSLLGTSYEQYF
NA	TRBD2	TRBV4-2	TRBJ2-1	TGTGCCAGCAGCCAAGATCGGGGACTAGCGGGAGTCAGCTGGCAGTTCTTC	CASSQDRGLAGVSWQFF
NA	NA	TRBV21-1	TRBJ2-1	TGTGCCACCTTCCTTAGGATTCCCCACAATGAGCAGTTCTTC	CATFLRIPHNEQFF
few	NA	TRBV4-2	TRBJ2-2	TGTGCCAGCAGCCAAGCTCCGGCCGGGGAGCTGTTTTTT	CASSQAPAGELFF
many	NA	TRBV11-2	TRBJ2-3	TGTGCCAGCAGCGGAGCGAGACTAGGACGCACAGATACGCAGTATTTT	CASSGARLGRTDTQYF
NA	TRBD2	TRBV9	TRBJ2-3	TGTGCCAGCAGCGTAGGCGGGAGTGCCCTCACAGATACGCAGTATTTT	CASSVGGSALTDTQYF
NA	NA	TRBV12-3/TRBV12-4	TRBJ2-5	TGTGCCAGCAGTTTCATTGGGGGGTTCGGGGAGACCCAGTACTTC	CASSFIGGFGETQYF
NA	TRBD1	TRBV7-6	TRBJ2-1	TGTGCCAGCAGCTTATACAGGGGGCCTTACAATGAGCAGTTCTTC	CASSLYRGPYNEQFF
NA	TRBD2	TRBV14	TRBJ2-3	TGTGCCAGCAGCCCGGGACTAACGTCGGGAGATACGCAGTATTTT	CASSPGLTSGDTQYF
many	TRBD1	TRBV28	TRBJ2-3	TGTGCCAGCAGTTTACTCGACAGGGCTCCAACTGATACGCAGTATTTT	CASSLLDRAPTDTQYF
few	NA	TRBV20-1	TRBJ2-1	TGCAGTGCTAGCCCCAAAGTTTACAATGAGCAGTTCTTC	CSASPKVYNEQFF
NA	TRBD1	TRBV29-1	TRBJ1-1	TGCAGCGTTGCACAGGGGAGGACTGAAGCTTTCTTT	CSVAQGRTEAFF
few	NA	TRBV11-2	TRBJ2-1	TGTGCCAGCAGCTTCCCCGGGGCTATCTACAATGAGCAGTTCTTC	CASSFPGAIYNEQFF
NA	NA	TRBV10-2	TRBJ2-7	TGCGCCAGCCGCGACGGGGTCCACTACGAGCAGTACTTC	CASRDGVHYEQYF
few	NA	TRBV7-8	TRBJ1-1	TGTGCCAGCAGCTTTGGCTCCACTGAAGCTTTCTTT	CASSFGSTEAFF
NA	NA	TRBV19	TRBJ2-1	TGTGCCAGTAGTATAGTCGCAGGGGCCCCTACGACCTACAATGAGCAGTTCTTC	CASSIVAGAPTTYNEQFF
NA	NA	TRBV11-2	TRBJ2-1	TGTGCCAGCAGCTCGGGGGACAATGAGCAGTTCTTC	CASSSGDNEQFF
few	NA	TRBV6-5	TRBJ1-5	TGTGCCAGCAGTTCTACCCGTTGGGGCAATCAGCCCCAGCATTTT	CASSSTRWGNQPQHF
few	NA	TRBV7-2	TRBJ1-2	TGTGCCAGCAGCTTACGGACTTTTGATGGCTACACCTTC	CASSLRTFDGYTF